The rows below give T cell receptor beta chains drawn from one sample of a study of cytomegalovirus exposure and HLA in healthy donors. Here immunoSEQ multiplex PCR was the method, and the copy in TCRdb shows in-frame clones only, minus some. Of 95,000 to 150,000 clones listed, nearly 90% are singletons. Sequencing was carried out using PBMCs. The receptors were sampled from a woman in her late teens or twenties in good health and CMV-seronegative. CDR3s include the opening cysteine and the closing phenylalanine or tryptophan. The D gene is left open where the match is weak. A row's size may be missing; if present it is once, few, many or a size class.

d_call: -; j_call: TRBJ1-5; clone_size: -; v_call: TRBV6-5; cdr3_aa: CASRPGAVDNQPQHF; cdr3_nt: TGTGCCAGCAGGCCAGGGGCGGTAGACAATCAGCCCCAGCATTTT
d_call: -; j_call: TRBJ2-7; clone_size: once; v_call: TRBV15; cdr3_aa: CATTNTKTPNSNGRLRVYEQYF; cdr3_nt: TGTGCCACCACCAACACTAAAACACCTAATTCGAATGGAAGGCTCCGAGTGTACGAGCAGTACTTC
d_call: TRBD2; j_call: TRBJ2-1; clone_size: -; v_call: TRBV5-4; cdr3_aa: CASSRSSRGKYNEQFF; cdr3_nt: TGTGCCAGCAGCAGGTCTTCGCGGGGGAAGTACAATGAGCAGTTCTTC
d_call: -; j_call: TRBJ2-2; clone_size: -; v_call: TRBV4-2; cdr3_aa: CASSQDQGGVVTGELFF; cdr3_nt: TGTGCCAGCAGCCAAGATCAGGGGGGAGTCGTCACCGGGGAGCTGTTTTTT
d_call: -; j_call: TRBJ1-1; clone_size: -; v_call: TRBV5-1; cdr3_aa: CASRVNMNTEAFF; cdr3_nt: TGCGCCAGCAGAGTTAACATGAACACTGAAGCTTTCTTT
d_call: -; j_call: TRBJ1-2; clone_size: few; v_call: TRBV6-5; cdr3_aa: CASSYSMGSGYTF; cdr3_nt: TGTGCCAGCAGTTACTCGATGGGCTCTGGCTACACCTTC
d_call: TRBD2; j_call: TRBJ2-3; clone_size: -; v_call: TRBV6-4; cdr3_aa: CASRSDGGAADTQYF; cdr3_nt: TGTGCCAGCAGATCGGACGGGGGGGCCGCAGATACGCAGTATTTT
d_call: -; j_call: TRBJ1-3; clone_size: -; v_call: TRBV28; cdr3_aa: CASSSGALHSGNTIYF; cdr3_nt: TGTGCCAGCAGTAGTGGAGCCCTCCACTCTGGAAACACCATATATTTT
d_call: TRBD2; j_call: TRBJ2-1; clone_size: -; v_call: TRBV29-1; cdr3_aa: CSVEREGSYNEQFF; cdr3_nt: TGCAGCGTCGAGCGGGAAGGGTCCTACAATGAGCAGTTCTTC
d_call: -; j_call: TRBJ2-1; clone_size: -; v_call: TRBV11-2; cdr3_aa: CASSLEPVNEQFF; cdr3_nt: TGTGCCAGCAGCTTAGAGCCGGTCAATGAGCAGTTCTTC
d_call: -; j_call: TRBJ2-1; clone_size: -; v_call: TRBV27; cdr3_aa: CASSPASTVYNEQFF; cdr3_nt: TGTGCCAGCAGTCCGGCTAGCACCGTCTACAATGAGCAGTTCTTC
d_call: -; j_call: TRBJ1-2; clone_size: -; v_call: TRBV30; cdr3_aa: CAWSGVGASYGYTF; cdr3_nt: TGTGCCTGGAGTGGGGTAGGGGCGAGCTATGGCTACACCTTC
d_call: TRBD2; j_call: TRBJ2-3; clone_size: -; v_call: TRBV28; cdr3_aa: CASSLLGLHTDTQYF; cdr3_nt: TGTGCCAGCAGTTTATTGGGACTACACACAGATACGCAGTATTTT
d_call: -; j_call: TRBJ1-1; clone_size: -; v_call: TRBV18; cdr3_aa: CASSPTGGNTEAFF; cdr3_nt: TGTGCCAGCTCACCCACGGGGGGAAACACTGAAGCTTTCTTT
d_call: -; j_call: TRBJ1-1; clone_size: once; v_call: TRBV21-1; cdr3_aa: CASSKVGAPKAEAFF; cdr3_nt: TGTGCCAGCAGCAAAGTAGGGGCCCCCAAGGCTGAAGCTTTCTTT
d_call: TRBD1; j_call: TRBJ1-2; clone_size: -; v_call: TRBV6-6; cdr3_aa: CASSQGQANYGYTF; cdr3_nt: TGTGCCAGCAGCCAAGGACAGGCCAACTATGGCTACACCTTC
d_call: TRBD2; j_call: TRBJ2-5; clone_size: -; v_call: TRBV4-3; cdr3_aa: CASSRLTSGGGGGETQYF; cdr3_nt: TGCGCCAGCAGCCGCTTGACTAGCGGGGGAGGTGGAGGAGAGACCCAGTACTTC
d_call: -; j_call: TRBJ2-2; clone_size: -; v_call: TRBV4-3; cdr3_aa: CASSQDGYGTRTGELFF; cdr3_nt: TGCGCCAGCAGCCAAGATGGATACGGGACTCGCACCGGGGAGCTGTTTTTT
d_call: TRBD2; j_call: TRBJ2-7; clone_size: -; v_call: TRBV30; cdr3_aa: CAWSTGLAGASPYEQYF; cdr3_nt: TGTGCCTGGAGTACCGGACTAGCGGGAGCCAGCCCCTACGAGCAGTACTTC
d_call: -; j_call: TRBJ1-1; clone_size: -; v_call: TRBV19; cdr3_aa: CASSGQISEAFF; cdr3_nt: TGTGCCAGTAGTGGGCAGATCTCTGAAGCTTTCTTT
d_call: -; j_call: TRBJ1-1; clone_size: -; v_call: TRBV29-1; cdr3_aa: CSGRGVNTEAFF; cdr3_nt: TGCAGCGGACGGGGGGTGAACACTGAAGCTTTCTTT
d_call: TRBD1; j_call: TRBJ1-1; clone_size: -; v_call: TRBV19; cdr3_aa: CASSNTGDTEAFF; cdr3_nt: TGTGCCAGTAGTAATACAGGGGACACTGAAGCTTTCTTT
d_call: TRBD1; j_call: TRBJ2-3; clone_size: -; v_call: TRBV18; cdr3_aa: CASSSGQGYSTDTQYF; cdr3_nt: TGTGCCAGCTCGTCCGGACAGGGATATAGCACAGATACGCAGTATTTT
d_call: TRBD1; j_call: TRBJ2-2; clone_size: -; v_call: TRBV6-5; cdr3_aa: CASRTDRGYTGELFF; cdr3_nt: TGTGCCAGCAGGACCGACAGGGGTTACACCGGGGAGCTGTTTTTT